This T cell receptor (beta chain) was identified during a study of PD-1 blockade in classical Hodgkin lymphoma (dated by TCRdb to the early 2020s). Regarding the research as a whole: Nivolumab dosing was 3 mg/kg intravenously every 2 weeks, continuing until either disease progression or unacceptable toxicity. The study used CyTOF and TCR beta sequencing to define a peripheral blood immune signature of response to PD-1 blockade in classical Hodgkin lymphoma.

Via the germline V gene, CDR1 is SGHTA and CDR2 FQGTGA. The CDR3 holds 15 amino acids from the cysteine to the phenylalanine. Only the CDR3 DNA stays, 45 bases, in frame from base 1. V loses 5 bases, J loses 3 bases, and the germline ends lie 14 bases apart. Details on this clone: The antigen it recognizes is unknown. No much larger clone is present one base from it, and per-base qualities are unavailable.

Here is what the overall study found, with its caveats: CD4+ but not CD8+ TCR diversity rose significantly by C4D1 (p=0.0027 vs p=0.16), most apparent in complete responders (p=0.02). The study covered only a single clinical trial cohort, and the causes of the repertoire differences, possibly disease activity or prior therapy, were still not defined. Newly diagnosed patients were reported to have lower baseline TCR diversity than healthy donors, and relapsed/refractory patients were reported to have lower baseline TCR diversity still. Trial patients achieving complete response had baseline diversity similar to newly diagnosed patients, whereas partial responders and progressors had significantly lower diversity. Lower diversity was seen in patients whose nivolumab began less than 1 year after ASCT, and these patients were left out of later analyses so that immune reconstitution would not confound the results.

Genomic DNA was isolated using the Qiagen DNeasy kit from unsorted PBMCs as well as from negatively selected CD4+ and CD8+ fractions. TCR beta CDR3 regions were subjected to amplification by immunoSEQ multiplex PCR with primers that anneal to V and J segments. Amplification bias was minimized using a synthetic immune receptor repertoire, and residual bias was removed computationally after sequencing. The paper's processing steps were these. Custom Python scripts were used to quantify repertoire diversity as the Shannon entropy index. Unsorted, CD4+ and CD8+ repertoires were analyzed separately, except in combined analyses where CD4+ and CD8+ sequences were merged in silico. A clone counted as expanded when the clone's frequency after treatment rose at least 2-fold relative to C1D1, and clones undetected at baseline were given a pseudocount of 0.5. Clones with 0 or 1 copy at C1D1 were defined as singleton clones, while clones with 2 or more copies were defined as non-singleton clones. Clones expanded in unsorted samples were assigned a CD4+, CD8+ or unknown annotation through matching of protein sequences in sorted samples from the same patient. Wilcoxon tests on paired samples were used to test changes in diversity from C1D1 to C4D1. What TCRdb holds here is the immuneACCESS table cut down to in-frame rearrangements. Part of the clones is not present; checked against another copy, under half of the missing clones reflect an unresolved V gene, and the others are unexplained. That table gives V, J and clone size, and the DNA gave D and trimming. This sample is represented by some 13,000 clones; around 90% of them were singletons. The ten largest make up 10% to 13% of the sample.

The meaning of the sample's time point label: cycle 1 day 1 (C1D1), immediately before nivolumab initiation. Relapse after autologous stem cell transplantation had occurred in all trial patients, and cohorts A, B and C were distinguished by prior brentuximab vedotin exposure. The trial cohort was composed of approximately 60 patients with relapsed/refractory classical Hodgkin lymphoma, for whom complete response, partial response or progressive disease was recorded as best overall response. Single-agent nivolumab was administered to trial patients in the multi-cohort phase II CheckMate 205 trial. Best overall response was determined by an independent review committee according to the 2007 International Working Group response criteria. Trial PBMCs were obtained immediately prior to nivolumab initiation (C1D1) and on therapy at cycle 2 day 1 and cycle 4 day 1. Peripheral blood was collected in 8 mL Vacutainer Cell Preparation Tubes, from which PBMCs were isolated by centrifugation and then cryopreserved.

The source material was peripheral blood mononuclear cells (PBMCs), sampled at baseline. The rearrangement joined TRBV7-3 to TRBJ1-3; perhaps TRBD1 is the D gene, with 6 bases matching. The TCR comes from a human donor with classical Hodgkin lymphoma. Read as DNA, the sequence is TGTGCCAGCAGCGAATCGGGGGGCTTTGGAAACACCATATATTTT. Protein translation: CASSESGGFGNTIYF.